Below are 20 T cell receptor beta chains sequenced from a single sample in a study of cytomegalovirus exposure and HLA in healthy donors. Here immunoSEQ multiplex PCR was the method, and the copy in TCRdb shows in-frame clones only, minus some. The table includes roughly 56,000 clones, 90% to 95% detected once. Input material: PBMCs. The receptors were gathered from a young man in good health and CMV-seronegative.

The rearrangement joins TRBV10-3 to TRBJ2-7, with D possibly TRBD2 on 6 matching bases. CDR3 length equals 13 residues. V was cut by 6 bases and J by 6 bases, with 15 bases left in between. The germline CDR1 and CDR2 sequences are ENHRY and SYGVKD. The CDR3 DNA reads TGTGCCATCAGGCGGGATTCCCAGGGCGAGCAGTACTTC. This sequence encodes CAIRRDSQGEQYF.

This chain links TRBV7-8 with TRBJ2-1, with TRBD2 matching 12 bases. V lost 0 bases, J lost 5 bases, and 5 bases stayed unmatched. Germline lookup yields CDR1 SGHVS and CDR2 FQNEAQ. The CDR3 covers 17 residues. The CDR3 spells CASSLAGLAGFNNEQFF. CDR3 sequence (DNA): TGTGCCAGCAGCTTAGCGGGACTAGCGGGCTTCAACAATGAGCAGTTCTTC.

V usage is TRBV19 and J usage is TRBJ1-2; 7 bases agree with TRBD1. CDR1 is LNHDA and CDR2 is SQIVND in the germline V gene (reference sequence). There are 13 residues in the CDR3. Trimming at V came to 5 bases and at J to 6 bases, leaving 6 bases not matched to a gene. The CDR3 reads CASSLGQGDGYTF. The CDR3 region has the DNA TGTGCCAGTAGTTTGGGGCAGGGGGATGGCTACACCTTC.

The chain employs TRBV18 and TRBJ2-3; the D gene is possibly TRBD2 (6 bases). Deletions cut 3 bases from V and 3 bases from J, with 16 bases between. This CDR3 is built from 16 residues. CDR1 is KGHSH and CDR2 is LQKENI in the germline V gene. The CDR3 nucleotides are TGTGCCAGCTCACCCCCGGGACTGCCAGGTACAGATACGCAGTATTTT. Protein sequence: CASSPPGLPGTDTQYF.

The chain has TRBV4-2 and TRBJ2-5; 7 bases line up with TRBD2. CDR1 and CDR2 (germline): LGHNA, YNFKEQ. With 0 bases clipped from V and 5 bases from J, the junction kept 3 bases outside the gene matches. The CDR3 is 14 residues long. CDR3 coding DNA: TGTGCCAGCAGCCAAGATTGGGGAGGGGAGACCCAGTACTTC. Its translation: CASSQDWGGETQYF.

This clone was seen once. J is TRBJ2-7 and V is TRBV18; 10 positions agree with TRBD1. The CDR3 is 17 residues long. V shed 0 bases, J shed 3 bases, and the junction held 8 bases outside the gene matches. Germline-derived CDR1 and CDR2 are KGHSH and LQKENI. This chain's CDR3 is CASSPPGWDRGGYEQYF. The DNA for the CDR3 is TGTGCCAGCTCACCACCAGGTTGGGACAGGGGTGGCTACGAGCAGTACTTC. Drawing the rest from reference TRBV18 and TRBJ2-7, the complete variable domain is NAGVMQNPRHLVRRRGQEARLRCSPMKGHSHVYWYRQLPEEGLKFMVYLQKENIIDESGMPKERFSAEFPKEGPSILRIQQVVRGDSAAYFCASSPPGWDRGGYEQYFGPGTRLTVT.

This sequence joins TRBV6-5 and TRBJ2-3, with D perhaps matching TRBD1 (6 bases). CDR1 MNHEY and CDR2 SVGAGI come from the germline V gene. Trimming removed 5 bases at V and 2 bases at J, with 11 bases between. The CDR3 is 14 residues long. CDR3 sequence: CASSPDRNTDTQYF. As DNA, the CDR3 is TGTGCCAGCAGTCCCGACAGGAACACAGATACGCAGTATTTT.

V and J are TRBV6-1 and TRBJ1-2, with D perhaps matching TRBD1 (6 bases). Germline V lookup: CDR1 MNHNS, CDR2 SASEGT. This CDR3 has 16 residues. The V gene lost 0 bases and the J gene lost 8 bases, with 19 bases spanning the gap. CDR3 in amino acids: CASSEAQDSLYWGYTF. CDR3 DNA sequence: TGTGCCAGCAGTGAAGCTCAGGACAGCCTCTACTGGGGCTACACCTTC.

The chain uses TRBV6-1 and TRBJ2-2; TRBD2 aligns across 13 bases. Per germline, CDR1 MNHNS and CDR2 SASEGT. Trimming removed 3 bases from V and 6 bases from J; junction bases left unmatched: 4. The CDR3 totals 16 residues. Here the CDR3 DNA reads TGTGCCAGCAGTGACAGGACTAGCGGGAGTCCCGGGGAGCTGTTTTTT. Residues: CASSDRTSGSPGELFF.

The V and J genes are TRBV28 and TRBJ2-2, with 7 bases that match TRBD1. J was trimmed by 4 bases and V by 6 bases; bases with no gene match: 11. Germline V gives CDR1 MDHEN, CDR2 SYDVKM. There are 16 residues in the CDR3. DNA of the CDR3: TGTGCCAGCAGCCACCAAAGACAGGGTGGCACCGGGGAGCTGTTTTTT. Translation: CASSHQRQGGTGELFF.

The rearrangement links TRBV30 to TRBJ2-1, with 8 bases matching TRBD2. Germline V gene lookup returns CDR1 GTSNPN and CDR2 SVGIG (reference sequence). CDR3 length equals 12 residues. V was pared by 3 bases and J by 5 bases, with 0 bases of the junction left unmatched. CDR3 sequence: CAWRTSDNEQFF. CDR3 DNA: TGTGCCTGGAGGACTAGCGACAATGAGCAGTTCTTC. The entire variable domain, with the rest obtained from reference TRBV30 and TRBJ2-1, is as follows: SQTIHQWPATLVQPVGSPLSLECTVEGTSNPNLYWYRQAAGRGLQLLFYSVGIGQISSEVPQNLSASRPQDRQFILSSKKLLLSDSGFYLCAWRTSDNEQFFGPGTRLTVL.

This chain links TRBV6-5 with TRBJ2-3, with 11 bases that match TRBD2. The CDR3 runs to 14 residues. Germline CDR1 and CDR2: MNHEY and SVGAGI. V shed 6 bases and J 6 bases; nucleotides not matched to a gene: 5. The CDR3, as DNA: TGTGCCAGCAGCTCACTAGCGGGAGTGGATACGCAGTATTTT. This encodes CASSSLAGVDTQYF.

The V call is TRBV7-3, the J call TRBJ1-1, with D perhaps matching TRBD1 (5 bases). The CDR3 is made up of 13 amino acids. The V and J ends lost 5 bases and 5 bases respectively, with 12 bases between them. CDR1 is SGHTA and CDR2 is FQGTGA in the germline V gene. The CDR3 nucleotides read TGTGCCAGCAGCGCCCATAAGGGGACTGAAGCTTTCTTT. Protein: CASSAHKGTEAFF. Complete variable domain (other parts from reference TRBV7-3 and TRBJ1-1): GAGVSQTPSNKVTEKGKYVELRCDPISGHTALYWYRQSLGQGPEFLIYFQGTGAADDSGLPNDRFFAVRPEGSVSTLKIQRTERGDSAVYLCASSAHKGTEAFFGQGTRLTVV.

J is TRBJ2-2 and V is TRBV6-1; 7 bases line up with TRBD2. The trim removed 7 bases at V and 0 bases at J, leaving 2 bases unmatched. The CDR3 consists of 14 residues. Germline V lookup: CDR1 MNHNS, CDR2 SASEGT. As DNA, the CDR3 is TGTGCCAGCAAGCGGGAAACGAACACCGGGGAGCTGTTTTTT. Amino acid sequence: CASKRETNTGELFF.

The chain is built from TRBV11-2 and TRBJ2-1; TRBD1 aligns across 7 bases. Germline V gene data show CDR1 as SGHAT and CDR2 as FQNNGV. The CDR3 runs 16 residues. V lost 4 bases, J lost 5 bases, and 11 bases stayed unmatched. The CDR3: CASSSRSGQFNNEQFF. The CDR3, as DNA: TGTGCCAGCAGCTCAAGATCGGGACAGTTTAACAATGAGCAGTTCTTC.

The chain links TRBV7-9 to TRBJ2-2; TRBD1 matches at 8 bases. The V and J ends lost 1 base and 6 bases, in that order; junction bases with no gene match: 7. The V gene's germline CDR1 is SEHNR and CDR2 FQNEAQ (reference sequence). The length of the CDR3 is 16 residues. The CDR3 here is CASSLEPGGEAGELFF. Here the CDR3 DNA reads TGTGCCAGCAGCTTAGAGCCAGGGGGCGAGGCCGGGGAGCTGTTTTTT.

The rearrangement joins TRBV28 to TRBJ2-2, with D possibly matching TRBD1 (6 bases). CDR1 is MDHEN and CDR2 is SYDVKM in the germline V gene. The CDR3 covers 16 residues. Trimming took 5 bases from V and 0 from J, leaving 13 bases between them. In DNA, the CDR3 is TGTGCCAGCAGTGAGACAGGAATCGCGAACACCGGGGAGCTGTTTTTT. The encoded protein is CASSETGIANTGELFF.

J is TRBJ1-1 and V is TRBV5-1; D is ambiguous. Trimming left V 5 bases short and J 0 bases short, with 8 bases between. Germline V gene lookup returns CDR1 SGHRS and CDR2 YFSETQ. The CDR3 runs to 13 residues. In nucleotides, the CDR3 is TGCGCCAGCAGATTTCAGATGAACACTGAAGCTTTCTTT. Protein: CASRFQMNTEAFF.

This chain uses TRBV5-4 with TRBJ1-1, with 8 bases identical to TRBD1. Germline V lookup: CDR1 SGHNT, CDR2 YYREEE (reference sequence). The CDR3 has 13 amino acids. J gave up 12 bases and V 4 bases, and 11 bases lay outside the gene matches. CDR3 region: CASSDETGAETFF. CDR3 in DNA: TGTGCCAGCAGCGATGAGACAGGGGCGGAAACTTTCTTT.

The V and J genes are TRBV19 and TRBJ1-5, with 9 bases identical to TRBD1. Germline assignment: CDR1 LNHDA and CDR2 SQIVND (reference sequence). J gave up 7 bases and V 1 base, and 5 bases lay outside the gene matches. This CDR3 has 15 residues. DNA for the CDR3: TGTGCCAGTAGTATAGCATGGGGACAGGGACAGCCCCAGCATTTT. It yields the protein CASSIAWGQGQPQHF.